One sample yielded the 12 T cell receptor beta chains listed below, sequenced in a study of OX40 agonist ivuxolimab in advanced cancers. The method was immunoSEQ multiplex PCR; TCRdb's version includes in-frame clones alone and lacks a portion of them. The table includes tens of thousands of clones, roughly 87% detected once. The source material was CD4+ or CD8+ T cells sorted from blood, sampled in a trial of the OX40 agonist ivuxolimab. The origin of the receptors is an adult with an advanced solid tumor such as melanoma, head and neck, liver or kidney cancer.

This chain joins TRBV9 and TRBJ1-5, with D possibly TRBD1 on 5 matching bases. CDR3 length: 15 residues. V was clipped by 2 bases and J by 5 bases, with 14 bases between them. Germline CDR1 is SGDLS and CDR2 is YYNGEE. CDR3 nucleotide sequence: TGTGCCAGCAGCGTTACCCCTTCGGGGGATCAGCCCCAGCATTTT. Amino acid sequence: CASSVTPSGDQPQHF.

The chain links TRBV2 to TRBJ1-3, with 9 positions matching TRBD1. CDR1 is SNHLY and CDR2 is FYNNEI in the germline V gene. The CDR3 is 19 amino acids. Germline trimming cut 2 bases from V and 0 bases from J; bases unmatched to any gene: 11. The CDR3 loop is CASSESLRDRVTSGNTIYF. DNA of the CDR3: TGTGCCAGCAGTGAATCACTCCGGGACAGGGTAACCTCTGGAAACACCATATATTTT.

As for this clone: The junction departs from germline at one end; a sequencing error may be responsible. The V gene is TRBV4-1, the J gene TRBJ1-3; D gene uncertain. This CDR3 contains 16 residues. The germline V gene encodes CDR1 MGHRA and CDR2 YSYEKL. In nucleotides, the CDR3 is TGTGCCAGCAGCCGCGGCCTGGACCGAGTTGGAAACACCATATATTTT. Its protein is CASSRGLDRVGNTIYF.

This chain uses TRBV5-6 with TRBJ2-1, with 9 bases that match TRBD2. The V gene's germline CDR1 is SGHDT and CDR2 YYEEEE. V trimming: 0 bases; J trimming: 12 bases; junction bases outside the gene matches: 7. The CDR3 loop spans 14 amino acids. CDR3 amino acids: CASSLVPSGAGQFF. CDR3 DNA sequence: TGTGCCAGCAGCTTGGTTCCTAGCGGGGCGGGGCAGTTCTTC. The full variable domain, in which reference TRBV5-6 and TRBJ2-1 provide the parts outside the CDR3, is DAGVTQSPTHLIKTRGQQVTLRCSPKSGHDTVSWYQQALGQGPQFIFQYYEEEERQRGNFPDRFSGHQFPNYSSELNVNALLLGDSALYLCASSLVPSGAGQFFGPGTRLTVL.

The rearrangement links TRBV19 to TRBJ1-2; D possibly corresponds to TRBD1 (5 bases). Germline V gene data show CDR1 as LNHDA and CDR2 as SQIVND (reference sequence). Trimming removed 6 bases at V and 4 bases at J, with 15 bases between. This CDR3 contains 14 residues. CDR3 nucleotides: TGTGCCAGTAGCACCCAGGGTTCGGGCTATGGCTACACCTTC. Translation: CASSTQGSGYGYTF.

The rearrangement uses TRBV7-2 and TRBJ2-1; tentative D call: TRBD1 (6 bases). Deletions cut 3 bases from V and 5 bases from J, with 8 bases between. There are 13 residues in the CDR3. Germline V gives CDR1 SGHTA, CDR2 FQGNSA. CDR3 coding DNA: TGTGCCAGCAGCTTTACAGGGAACAATGAGCAGTTCTTC. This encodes CASSFTGNNEQFF.

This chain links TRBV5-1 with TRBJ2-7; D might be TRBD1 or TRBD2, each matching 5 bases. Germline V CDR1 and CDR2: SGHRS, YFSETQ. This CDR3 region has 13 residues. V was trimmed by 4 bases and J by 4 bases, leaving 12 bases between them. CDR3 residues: CASSTGRFYEQYF. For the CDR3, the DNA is TGCGCCAGCAGCACGGGACGGTTTTACGAGCAGTACTTC.

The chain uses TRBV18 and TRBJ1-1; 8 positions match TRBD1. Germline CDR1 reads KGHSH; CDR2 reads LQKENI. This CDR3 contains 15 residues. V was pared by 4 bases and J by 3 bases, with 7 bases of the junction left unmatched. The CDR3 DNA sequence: TGTGCCAGCTCACAGCGACAGGGGCGAGACACTGAAGCTTTCTTT. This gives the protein CASSQRQGRDTEAFF.

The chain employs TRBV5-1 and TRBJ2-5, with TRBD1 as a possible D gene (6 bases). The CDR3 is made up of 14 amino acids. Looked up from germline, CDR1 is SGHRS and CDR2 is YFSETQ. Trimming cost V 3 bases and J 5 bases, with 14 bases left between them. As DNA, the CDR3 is TGCGCCAGCAGCTATTACCAGGGGTCTGAGACCCAGTACTTC. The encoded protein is CASSYYQGSETQYF.

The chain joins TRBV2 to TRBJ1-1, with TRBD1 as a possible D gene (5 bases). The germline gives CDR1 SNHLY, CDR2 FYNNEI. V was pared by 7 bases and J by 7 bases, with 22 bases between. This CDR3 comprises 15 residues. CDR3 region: CASTKMAGSYGEAFF. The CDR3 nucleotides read TGTGCCAGCACAAAAATGGCAGGGTCCTACGGTGAAGCTTTCTTT. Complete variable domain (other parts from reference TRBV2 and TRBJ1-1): EPEVTQTPSHQVTQMGQEVILRCVPISNHLYFYWYRQILGQKVEFLVSFYNNEISEKSEIFDDQFSVERPDGSNFTLKIRSTKLEDSAMYFCASTKMAGSYGEAFFGQGTRLTVV.

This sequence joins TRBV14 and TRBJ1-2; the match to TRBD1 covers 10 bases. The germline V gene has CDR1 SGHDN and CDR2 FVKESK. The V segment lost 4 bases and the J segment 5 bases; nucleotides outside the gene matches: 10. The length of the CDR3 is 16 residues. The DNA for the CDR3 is TGTGCCAGCAGCCGATCCACCGGGACAGGGGTATATGGCTACACCTTC. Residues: CASSRSTGTGVYGYTF.

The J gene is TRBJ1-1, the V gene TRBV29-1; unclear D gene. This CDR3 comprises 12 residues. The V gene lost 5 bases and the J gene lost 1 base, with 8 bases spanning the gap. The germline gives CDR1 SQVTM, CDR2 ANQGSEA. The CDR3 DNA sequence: TGCAGCGTTAGGACGGGGAACACTGAAGCTTTCTTT. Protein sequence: CSVRTGNTEAFF. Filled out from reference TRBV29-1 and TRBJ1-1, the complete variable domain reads SAVISQKPSRDICQRGTSLTIQCQVDSQVTMMFWYRQQPGQSLTLIATANQGSEATYESGFVIDKFPISRPNLTFSTLTVSNMSPEDSSIYLCSVRTGNTEAFFGQGTRLTVV.